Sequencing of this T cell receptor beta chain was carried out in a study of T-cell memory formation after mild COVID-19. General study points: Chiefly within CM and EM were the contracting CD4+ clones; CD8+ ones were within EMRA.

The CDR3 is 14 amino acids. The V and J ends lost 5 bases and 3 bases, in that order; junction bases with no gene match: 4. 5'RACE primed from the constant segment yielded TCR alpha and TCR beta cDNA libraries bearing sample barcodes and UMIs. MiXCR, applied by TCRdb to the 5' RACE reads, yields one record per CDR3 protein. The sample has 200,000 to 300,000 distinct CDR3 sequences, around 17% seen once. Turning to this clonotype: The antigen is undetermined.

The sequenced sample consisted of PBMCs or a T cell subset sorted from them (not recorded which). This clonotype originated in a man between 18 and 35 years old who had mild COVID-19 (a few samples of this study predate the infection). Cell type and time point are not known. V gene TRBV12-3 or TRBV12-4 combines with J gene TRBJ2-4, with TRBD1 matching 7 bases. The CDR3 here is CASSARDSKNIQYF. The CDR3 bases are TGTGCCAGCAGTGCCCGGGACAGCAAAAACATTCAGTACTTC.